This TCR beta chain is from a study of blood T cell repertoires in COVID-19. The overall study: Collection of acute and convalescent COVID-19 samples took place in the United States, Italy and Spain.

TCRdb's copy holds only in-frame clones and misses some; the assay was immunoSEQ multiplex PCR. Of about 260,000 clones in the sample, over 80% were seen once. V gave up 2 bases and J gave up 2 bases, with 12 bases separating them. This CDR3 is built from 15 residues. Germline assignment: CDR1 MDHEN and CDR2 SYDVKM. The chain joins TRBV28 to TRBJ1-2; tentatively, D is TRBD1 (6 bases). This clonotype was obtained from a woman aged 40 to 50 who had recovered from COVID-19. Sequences were obtained from peripheral blood. The CDR3 sequence: CASSLQQGFNYGYTF. The CDR3 DNA is TGTGCCAGCAGTTTACAACAGGGATTCAACTATGGCTACACCTTC.